The rows below give T cell receptor beta chains drawn from one sample of a study of blood T cell repertoires in COVID-19. The assay was immunoSEQ multiplex PCR, and TCRdb's table has in-frame clones only and misses some. Here the sample spans 65,000 to 85,000 clones, about 83% being singletons. Source material: peripheral blood. The receptors were sampled from a man aged 45-60 years with active COVID-19. Both conserved end residues are part of each CDR3. D genes are given only for firm matches. Some rows have no size entry. The others give once, few or many, or a class for an expanded clone.

cdr3_nt: TGCGCCAGCAGAAGGGACACCTTGAACACCGGGGAGCTGTTTTTT
cdr3_aa: CASRRDTLNTGELFF
clone_size: -
j_call: TRBJ2-2
v_call: TRBV5-1
d_call: -

cdr3_nt: TGTGCCAGCAGTTCGGGACAGGGGACAGATACGCAGTATTTT
cdr3_aa: CASSSGQGTDTQYF
clone_size: once
j_call: TRBJ2-3
v_call: TRBV28
d_call: TRBD1

cdr3_nt: TGTGCCTGGAGGGGAGGGACTAGTTCCGGGGAGCTGTTTTTT
cdr3_aa: CAWRGGTSSGELFF
clone_size: -
j_call: TRBJ2-2
v_call: TRBV30
d_call: TRBD2

cdr3_nt: TGCGCCAGCAGCCCGTACTGGATAGGGAGAGATACGCAGTATTTT
cdr3_aa: CASSPYWIGRDTQYF
clone_size: -
j_call: TRBJ2-3
v_call: TRBV5-1
d_call: -

cdr3_nt: TGTGCCAGCAGGTCCTCAGGGTTAGGCGGCTACACCTTC
cdr3_aa: CASRSSGLGGYTF
clone_size: -
j_call: TRBJ1-2
v_call: TRBV6-5
d_call: -

cdr3_nt: TGTGCCAGCAGCCGAGGGACAGGGGCTACTGAAAAACTGTTTTTT
cdr3_aa: CASSRGTGATEKLFF
clone_size: -
j_call: TRBJ1-4
v_call: TRBV11-2
d_call: TRBD1

cdr3_nt: TGCAGTGGCACGGGGGGAGATACGCAGTATTTT
cdr3_aa: CSGTGGDTQYF
clone_size: -
j_call: TRBJ2-3
v_call: TRBV20-1
d_call: TRBD2

cdr3_nt: TGCGCCAGCAGCCTAGTAAACAGGGTAGTAGGCGGGGAGCTGTTTTTT
cdr3_aa: CASSLVNRVVGGELFF
clone_size: -
j_call: TRBJ2-2
v_call: TRBV4-3
d_call: -

cdr3_nt: TGTGCCAGCAGAAGAGTCCGGGACAGCTACACTGAAGCTTTCTTT
cdr3_aa: CASRRVRDSYTEAFF
clone_size: -
j_call: TRBJ1-1
v_call: TRBV2
d_call: TRBD1

cdr3_nt: TGTGCCAGTACCTCAGGACAGTATGGCTACACCTTC
cdr3_aa: CASTSGQYGYTF
clone_size: -
j_call: TRBJ1-2
v_call: TRBV19
d_call: -

cdr3_nt: TGTGCCAGCTCACCACCTTCGGGTCAGGATACGCAGTATTTT
cdr3_aa: CASSPPSGQDTQYF
clone_size: -
j_call: TRBJ2-3
v_call: TRBV18
d_call: -

cdr3_nt: TGTGCCAGCAGTCTTCTAGCGGGGGGGAACACCGGGGAGCTGTTTTTT
cdr3_aa: CASSLLAGGNTGELFF
clone_size: once
j_call: TRBJ2-2
v_call: TRBV3-1/TRBV3-2
d_call: TRBD2

cdr3_nt: TGTGCCAGCAGCCAAGAGGGGCGTCCCAGCAGCAATGAGCAGTTCTTC
cdr3_aa: CASSQEGRPSSNEQFF
clone_size: -
j_call: TRBJ2-1
v_call: TRBV3-1/TRBV3-2
d_call: -

cdr3_nt: TGCGCCAGCAGTCTTATGCAGGGGAACACCGGGGAGCTGTTTTTT
cdr3_aa: CASSLMQGNTGELFF
clone_size: once
j_call: TRBJ2-2
v_call: TRBV5-1
d_call: -

cdr3_nt: TGTGCCAGCAGCCTTCCTCGTGGACAGCCAAGCTACACCTTC
cdr3_aa: CASSLPRGQPSYTF
clone_size: -
j_call: TRBJ1-2
v_call: TRBV6-6
d_call: -

cdr3_nt: TGTGCCAGCAGTTCAACAGGGGAGGTGGGCACTGAAGCTTTCTTT
cdr3_aa: CASSSTGEVGTEAFF
clone_size: -
j_call: TRBJ1-1
v_call: TRBV28
d_call: TRBD1

cdr3_nt: TGCGCCAGCAGCCCCGGACAGGGTGACTATGGCTACACCTTC
cdr3_aa: CASSPGQGDYGYTF
clone_size: few
j_call: TRBJ1-2
v_call: TRBV5-1
d_call: TRBD1

cdr3_nt: TGTGCCAGCAGCACTACGGCCGGGACAGGAGTCTACGAGCAGTACTTC
cdr3_aa: CASSTTAGTGVYEQYF
clone_size: -
j_call: TRBJ2-7
v_call: TRBV6-4
d_call: TRBD1

cdr3_nt: TGTGCCAGCAGCCAGGGACTAGCGGGAGGAGGGACAGATACGCAGTATTTT
cdr3_aa: CASSQGLAGGGTDTQYF
clone_size: -
j_call: TRBJ2-3
v_call: TRBV5-5
d_call: TRBD2

cdr3_nt: TGTGCCAGCAGCCAAGAAGTCAGCGGGAGGGGTAATGAGCAGTTCTTC
cdr3_aa: CASSQEVSGRGNEQFF
clone_size: -
j_call: TRBJ2-1
v_call: TRBV4-2
d_call: TRBD2

cdr3_nt: TGTGCCAGCAGCTCAAGGGGCGGGGACAGGGGGCGCGTGGACACCGGGGAGCTGTTTTTT
cdr3_aa: CASSSRGGDRGRVDTGELFF
clone_size: -
j_call: TRBJ2-2
v_call: TRBV7-8
d_call: TRBD1

cdr3_nt: TGCGCCAGCCGTGACACTAGCCACGGGGATACGCAGTATTTT
cdr3_aa: CASRDTSHGDTQYF
clone_size: -
j_call: TRBJ2-3
v_call: TRBV10-2
d_call: -

cdr3_nt: TGCGCCAGCAGCTTGGAGGGACTAGCGGGGGGTTCTGAGCAGTACTTC
cdr3_aa: CASSLEGLAGGSEQYF
clone_size: -
j_call: TRBJ2-7
v_call: TRBV5-1
d_call: TRBD2

cdr3_nt: TGTGCCAGCAGCTTCTCCGGGACAGGCCCCGGGGAGCTGTTTTTT
cdr3_aa: CASSFSGTGPGELFF
clone_size: -
j_call: TRBJ2-2
v_call: TRBV5-5
d_call: TRBD1

cdr3_nt: TGTGCCAGCAGTTTCGACAGGGACCGCGGTACTGAAGCTTTCTTT
cdr3_aa: CASSFDRDRGTEAFF
clone_size: -
j_call: TRBJ1-1
v_call: TRBV27
d_call: TRBD1